A selection of T cell receptor beta chains follows, all from one sample in a study of cytomegalovirus exposure and HLA in healthy donors. Sequencing used immunoSEQ multiplex PCR; TCRdb keeps in-frame clones, though not all of them. The sample holds about 76,000 clones, about 78% seen once. Sequenced input: PBMCs. The receptors shown here come from a middle-aged woman in good health and CMV-seropositive. CDR3s include the opening cysteine and the closing phenylalanine or tryptophan. The D gene is left open where the match is weak. Expanded clones are given a class, and other clones once, few, many or no size at all.

clone_size,v_call,j_call,d_call,cdr3_nt,cdr3_aa
NA,TRBV7-9,TRBJ2-7,TRBD1,TGTTCCAGCAGCCGGGACAGGGTTCCCTACGAGCAGTACTTC,CSSSRDRVPYEQYF
NA,TRBV7-8,TRBJ1-5,NA,TGTGCCAGCACGAGCCGTAGCGGACCCTATAGCAATCAGCCCCAGCATTTT,CASTSRSGPYSNQPQHF
NA,TRBV2,TRBJ1-4,TRBD1,TGTGCCAGGGACAGGGGGCATGAAAAACTGTTTTTT,CARDRGHEKLFF
NA,TRBV5-1,TRBJ2-3,TRBD1,TGCGCCAGTAAGGGACAGCCTAGCACAGATACGCAGTATTTT,CASKGQPSTDTQYF
NA,TRBV7-9,TRBJ2-3,NA,TGTGCCAGCAGCTCCTCAGCGGCGGATACGCAGTATTTT,CASSSSAADTQYF
NA,TRBV28,TRBJ1-5,NA,TGTGCCGAACAGGGTCTTTATAGCAATCAGCCCCAGCATTTT,CAEQGLYSNQPQHF
few,TRBV2,TRBJ1-5,NA,TGTGCCAGCTGCGACAGAAATCAGCCCCAGCATTTT,CASCDRNQPQHF
NA,TRBV27,TRBJ2-2,TRBD2,TGTGCCAGCAGTACCGGGAGGAGCGCCGGGGAGCTGTTTTTT,CASSTGRSAGELFF
NA,TRBV29-1,TRBJ2-7,TRBD1,TGCAGCGTTGAATTCCGGGACAGAAGCTCCTACGAGCAGTACTTC,CSVEFRDRSSYEQYF
NA,TRBV5-4,TRBJ2-7,TRBD1,TGTGCCAGCAGCCCAACAGGGGTAAGCTACGAGCAGTACTTC,CASSPTGVSYEQYF
NA,TRBV4-2,TRBJ2-2,NA,TGTGCCAGCAGCCAAGATAACTCGAACACCGGGGAGCTGTTTTTT,CASSQDNSNTGELFF
NA,TRBV6-4,TRBJ2-3,TRBD2,TGTGCCAGCAGTACCAGCGGGGGGGGCACAGATACGCAGTATTTT,CASSTSGGGTDTQYF
few,TRBV7-2,TRBJ2-5,NA,TGTGCCAGCAGCTTAGATGCGGGGGCGTGGGAGACCCAGTACTTC,CASSLDAGAWETQYF
medium-sized,TRBV2,TRBJ1-5,NA,TGTGCCAGCAGTGAAGGACAGGTCGACAATCAGCCCCAGCATTTT,CASSEGQVDNQPQHF
NA,TRBV5-1,TRBJ1-2,NA,TGCGCCAGCAGCTTGACGGCAGGGGTTATCTATGGCTACACCTTC,CASSLTAGVIYGYTF
NA,TRBV9,TRBJ2-2,NA,TGTGCCAGCAGCGTATTACCGGGGGATGGTCATTCCGGGGAGCTGTTTTTT,CASSVLPGDGHSGELFF
NA,TRBV19,TRBJ2-1,NA,TGTGCCAGTAGTAAAGTGGAGACCAGTCGGGATGAGCAGTTCTTC,CASSKVETSRDEQFF
NA,TRBV5-1,TRBJ2-3,NA,TGCGCCAGCAGCTTGGGCCTGGCATTTGATACGCAGTATTTT,CASSLGLAFDTQYF
NA,TRBV30,TRBJ2-3,NA,TGTGCCTGGAGGGAGGGGATTAGCACAGATACGCAGTATTTT,CAWREGISTDTQYF
NA,TRBV7-2,TRBJ2-3,TRBD2,TGTGCCAGCAGCCCAGATAGCGGGGGGACAGATACGCAGTATTTT,CASSPDSGGTDTQYF
few,TRBV21-1,TRBJ1-6,NA,TGTGCCAGCAGCGAGGACAGGCTCTCTGGTTCACCCCTCCACTTT,CASSEDRLSGSPLHF
NA,TRBV11-3,TRBJ1-1,NA,TGTGCCAGCAGCACAGTACTCACTGAAGCTTTCTTT,CASSTVLTEAFF
NA,TRBV19,TRBJ1-6,NA,TGTGCCAGTAGTATAGATCGAGGGGGATCTTCACCCCTCCACTTT,CASSIDRGGSSPLHF
NA,TRBV5-4,TRBJ2-1,TRBD1,TGTGCCAGCAGCCCGATTGACCGGGACAGGAGAACCAATGAGCAGTTCTTC,CASSPIDRDRRTNEQFF